The sequence of this T cell receptor beta chain was determined in a study of blood T cells in healthy people across ages. CDR3 length: 14 amino acids. Germline CDR1 and CDR2: SGHRS and YFSETQ. V trimming: 4 bases; J trimming: 4 bases; junction bases outside the gene matches: 7. The authors isolated at least 6 million PBMCs per sample. With a J-beta primer mix and a sample-barcoded 5' primer, a second PCR ran about 7 to 11 cycles. TCRdb re-called the 5' RACE reads with MiXCR, one entry per CDR3 protein. The sample contains hundreds of thousands of distinct CDR3 sequences, 58% of which appear only once. Study-wide results and limits: Roughly linear declines in TCR beta diversity per million T cells occurred with age.

On this clonotype itself: The antigen remains undetermined.

V usage is TRBV5-1 and J usage is TRBJ2-5; 7 positions agree with TRBD2. Source material: blood. This TCR derives from a man aged 60 to 75 in good health. CDR3 DNA sequence: TGCGCCAGCAGCCCACGACCGGGAGGAGAGACCCAGTACTTC. Amino acids: CASSPRPGGETQYF.